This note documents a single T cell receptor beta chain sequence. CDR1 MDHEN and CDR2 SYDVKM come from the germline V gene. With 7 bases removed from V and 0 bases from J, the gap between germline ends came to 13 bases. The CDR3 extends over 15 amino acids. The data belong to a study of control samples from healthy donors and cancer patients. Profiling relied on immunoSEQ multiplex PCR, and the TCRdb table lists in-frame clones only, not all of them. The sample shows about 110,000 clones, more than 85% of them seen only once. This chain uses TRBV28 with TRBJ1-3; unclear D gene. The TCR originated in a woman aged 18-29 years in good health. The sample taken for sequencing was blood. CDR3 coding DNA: TGTGCCAGCACCCCTTTGAAAAACTCTGGAAACACCATATATTTT. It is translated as CASTPLKNSGNTIYF.